The next 27 T cell receptor beta chains were all read from a single sample in a study of T cell repertoires in cytomegalovirus infection. Using its own MiXCR run on the reads, TCRdb lists one record per CDR3 protein. The sample yields 200,000 to 300,000 distinct CDR3 sequences, about 12% seen once. Sequencing was done on a sample of PBMCs. The receptors shown here come from a human donor in good health (CMV status not recorded). Some clones in this sample may be carry-over from other donors' samples.

The table lists this clonotype with a few counts. The genes are TRBV11-2 and TRBJ1-1; D is unresolved. The V gene's germline CDR1 is SGHAT and CDR2 FQNNGV. V was trimmed by 5 bases and J by 1 base, leaving 8 bases between them. The CDR3 length is 13 residues. For the CDR3, the DNA is TGTGCCAGCAGCCCTAGTTGGAACACTGAAGCTTTCTTT. This codes for CASSPSWNTEAFF.

The chain is built from TRBV20-1 and TRBJ1-1; TRBD1 aligns across 7 bases. CDR1 DFQATT and CDR2 SNEGSKA come from the germline V gene (reference sequence). This CDR3 comprises 12 residues. J lost 6 bases, V lost 5 bases, and 6 bases had no gene match. CDR3 DNA sequence: TGCAGTGCTTCCAGGGGGTTCTCTGAAGCTTTCTTT. This translates into CSASRGFSEAFF.

This clonotype was counted many times. The chain carries TRBV28 and TRBJ2-5; D gene unclear. CDR3 length: 13 amino acids. The V gene's germline CDR1 is MDHEN and CDR2 SYDVKM. The ends were cut back, 7 bases at V and 1 base at J, with 10 bases in the middle. The DNA for the CDR3 is TGTGCCAGCACCCCTCCCGGCCAAGAGACCCAGTACTTC. Translation: CASTPPGQETQYF.

This clonotype was detected a few times. V gene TRBV7-9 combines with J gene TRBJ2-3, with D perhaps TRBD1 or TRBD2 (6 bases each). The V gene's germline CDR1 is SEHNR and CDR2 FQNEAQ (reference sequence). The CDR3 totals 13 residues. V shed 0 bases and J shed 11 bases, with 12 bases lying between them. CDR3 amino acids: CASSLAPGARQYF. The CDR3 nucleotides read TGTGCCAGCAGCTTAGCTCCGGGGGCAAGGCAGTATTTT.

This clonotype was counted many times. This chain's CDR3 is CASSLEGASGIYEQYF. The CDR3 nucleotides are TGTGCCAGCAGTTTGGAGGGTGCTAGCGGGATCTACGAGCAGTACTTC. The V call is TRBV12-3 or TRBV12-4, the J call TRBJ2-7; 9 bases fit TRBD2. The CDR3 spans 16 residues. V was clipped by 3 bases and J by 3 bases; unmatched bases: 9.

The CDR3 DNA is TGTGCCAGCAGCTTGGAGAGGGGCGGGGGCTACTCCTACGAGCAGTACTTC. Protein product: CASSLERGGGYSYEQYF. The rearrangement joins TRBV5-4 to TRBJ2-7, with D perhaps TRBD2 (7 bases). Germline loops: CDR1 SGHNT, CDR2 YYREEE (reference sequence). The V end was cut by 0 bases, the J end by 0 bases, with 16 bases between. This CDR3 has 17 amino acids.

This clonotype has only a few counts. The chain links TRBV6-6 to TRBJ2-2, with TRBD1 matching 7 bases. CDR1 is MNHNY, CDR2 SVGAGI, per germline (reference sequence). With V trimmed by 0 bases and J by 6 bases, 4 bases remained unmatched. CDR3 length: 15 amino acids. This chain's CDR3 is CASSYSQGKAGELFF. For the CDR3, the DNA is TGTGCCAGCAGTTACTCACAGGGGAAAGCCGGGGAGCTGTTTTTT.

This clonotype was recorded at least ten times. J is TRBJ1-3 and V is TRBV7-2; the match to TRBD1 covers 7 bases. V trimming: 3 bases; J trimming: 2 bases; junction bases outside the gene matches: 4. CDR1 is SGHTA and CDR2 is FQGNSA in the germline V gene. The CDR3 length is 15 residues. The CDR3 reads CASSLLGTAGNTIYF. The CDR3 nucleotides are TGTGCCAGCAGCTTGCTTGGGACAGCTGGAAACACCATATATTTT.

This clonotype came up many times. The chain joins TRBV28 to TRBJ1-5, with D possibly being TRBD1 (5 bases). Trimming removed 7 bases from V and 6 bases from J, with 13 bases in between. The CDR3 consists of 13 residues. Germline CDR1 is MDHEN and CDR2 is SYDVKM. The CDR3 nucleotides are TGTGCCAGCAAGGAAGGGGTCGGTCAGCCCCAGCATTTT. Amino acid sequence: CASKEGVGQPQHF.

This clonotype was seen a handful of times. DNA for the CDR3: TGCAGTGCTAGAGATCCGGGACAGGGTAGCAATCAGCCCCAGCATTTT. This gives the protein CSARDPGQGSNQPQHF. This sequence joins TRBV20-1 and TRBJ1-5; TRBD1 aligns across 9 bases. CDR1 is DFQATT, CDR2 SNEGSKA, per germline (reference sequence). This CDR3 region has 16 residues. Trimming took 0 bases from V and 0 from J; bases not matched to a gene: 3.

This chain connects TRBV20-1 to TRBJ2-5, with 10 positions matching TRBD1. CDR3 length: 14 residues. The V segment lost 6 bases and the J segment 4 bases; nucleotides outside the gene matches: 8. Germline V CDR1 and CDR2: DFQATT, SNEGSKA (reference sequence). This chain's CDR3 is CSAQTGGWRETQYF. The DNA for the CDR3 is TGCAGTGCCCAGACAGGGGGCTGGCGAGAGACCCAGTACTTC.

This chain uses TRBV5-1 with TRBJ1-4; D remains ambiguous. Germline assignment: CDR1 SGHRS and CDR2 YFSETQ. CDR3 length: 17 residues. V was clipped by 4 bases and J by 2 bases, with 18 bases between them. CDR3 in DNA: TGCGCCAGCAGCGTTGGAATGGCGGGAATCACTAATGAAAAACTGTTTTTT. Amino acids: CASSVGMAGITNEKLFF.

Ten or more counts support this clonotype. At one of its ends the junction is not consistent with the germline gene, which may arise from a read error. J is TRBJ2-2 and V is TRBV7-2, with D perhaps TRBD2 (5 bases). The CDR3 contains 16 residues. Germline CDR1 SGHTA, CDR2 FQGNSA. The DNA of the CDR3 is TGTGCCAGCAGCTTAAGGGTATTCGGGAACCCCGGGGAGCTGTTTTTT. Its protein product is CASSLRVFGNPGELFF.

Many counts were recorded for this clonotype. The chain links TRBV12-3 or TRBV12-4 to TRBJ1-3; 7 bases map to TRBD1. V lost 7 bases, J lost 1 base, and 10 bases stayed unmatched. This CDR3 comprises 16 residues. As DNA, the CDR3 is TGTGCCAGCAATGCCTTAACAGGGGCTTCTGGAAACACCATATATTTT. This encodes CASNALTGASGNTIYF.

The chain uses TRBV4-3 and TRBJ2-3; TRBD2 matches at 7 bases. CDR1 LGHNA and CDR2 YSLEER come from the germline V gene. V dropped 4 bases and J dropped 5; count of bases not matched to a gene: 12. This CDR3 region has 16 residues. As DNA, the CDR3 is TGCGCCAGCAGCCGGGAGACTACGGGAGGTTTAGATACGCAGTATTTT. Translation: CASSRETTGGLDTQYF.

This clonotype has at least ten counts. V is TRBV12-3 or TRBV12-4 and J is TRBJ1-5; no clear D. The CDR3 consists of 12 residues. Trimming took 0 bases from V and 6 from J, leaving 3 bases between them. CDR3 bases: TGTGCCAGCAGTTTAGCTCGTCAGCCCCAGCATTTT. Translating it yields CASSLARQPQHF.

This sequence joins TRBV19 and TRBJ2-1; 9 bases match TRBD2. J was trimmed by 9 bases and V by 6 bases; bases with no gene match: 9. The CDR3 has 14 residues. The germline V gene encodes CDR1 LNHDA and CDR2 SQIVND (reference sequence). The CDR3: CASSSLGGRAEQFF. CDR3 DNA: TGTGCCAGTAGCTCCTTGGGCGGGAGGGCTGAGCAGTTCTTC.

The genes are TRBV12-3 or TRBV12-4 and TRBJ2-3; 11 bases are a match to TRBD2. The CDR3 spans 14 residues. With V trimmed by 5 bases and J by 13 bases, 11 bases remained unmatched. The chain's CDR3 is CASSQTSGAPTEYF. CDR3 nucleotide sequence: TGTGCCAGCAGTCAGACTAGCGGGGCTCCCACTGAGTATTTT.

This clonotype occurred many times. The chain joins TRBV28 to TRBJ2-4; no clear D gene. V lost 1 base to trimming and J lost 1 base, with 5 bases between them. CDR1 MDHEN and CDR2 SYDVKM come from the germline V gene. The CDR3 sequence is 14 residues long. CDR3 sequence: CASSLLGAKNIQYF. The CDR3 nucleotides read TGTGCCAGCAGTTTATTGGGGGCCAAAAACATTCAGTACTTC.

V and J are TRBV12-3 or TRBV12-4 and TRBJ1-2; no firm D call. Trimming pared 6 bases from V and 0 bases from J, leaving 11 bases between. This CDR3 has 14 amino acids. The CDR3 reads CASSPRRTNYGYTF. CDR3 sequence (DNA): TGTGCCAGCAGCCCTAGGAGGACTAACTATGGCTACACCTTC.

The chain recombines TRBV13 with TRBJ1-2; no reliable D call. The CDR3 contains 16 residues. CDR1 is PRHDT, CDR2 FYEKMQ, per germline (reference sequence). V was clipped by 5 bases and J by 1 base, with 17 bases between them. CDR3 nucleotides: TGTGCCAGCAGCCCGTATATTCAGACTAATAACTATGGCTACACCTTC. Amino acid sequence: CASSPYIQTNNYGYTF. Filled out from reference TRBV13 and TRBJ1-2, the complete variable domain reads AAGVIQSPRHLIKEKRETATLKCYPIPRHDTVYWYQQGPGQDPQFLISFYEKMQSDKGSIPDRFSAQQFSDYHSELNMSSLELGDSALYFCASSPYIQTNNYGYTFGSGTRLTVV.

This clonotype came up a few times. This chain links TRBV7-6 with TRBJ1-2; no reliable D call. Germline values: CDR1 SGHVS, CDR2 FNYEAQ. Trimming removed 1 base at V and 3 bases at J, with 12 bases between. This CDR3 is built from 15 residues. CDR3 protein: CASSLGRARDYGYTF. The CDR3 DNA reads TGTGCCAGCAGCTTAGGTCGGGCGAGAGACTATGGCTACACCTTC.

This clonotype was counted at least ten times. The chain is built from TRBV4-1 and TRBJ1-1, with 7 bases that match TRBD1. The CDR3 length is 15 residues. J lost 5 bases, V lost 5 bases, and 11 bases had no gene match. Germline lookup yields CDR1 MGHRA and CDR2 YSYEKL. The CDR3: CASSTVRGISTEAFF. CDR3 sequence (DNA): TGCGCCAGCAGCACCGTCAGGGGGATTAGTACTGAAGCTTTCTTT.

This clonotype was recorded many times. The chain recombines TRBV5-1 with TRBJ2-1; D uncertain. The CDR3 length is 12 residues. The germline gives CDR1 SGHRS, CDR2 YFSETQ. The V and J ends lost 4 bases and 8 bases respectively, with 10 bases between them. The CDR3 DNA reads TGCGCCAGCAGCAAGGAGTTCCATGAGCAGTTCTTC. This codes for CASSKEFHEQFF.

This clonotype was counted many times. The chain links TRBV7-2 to TRBJ2-1, with D possibly being TRBD2 (5 bases). V was shortened by 4 bases and J by 0 bases, with 13 bases between the two germline ends. The CDR3 spans 16 residues. Germline V lookup: CDR1 SGHTA, CDR2 FQGNSA. The DNA of the CDR3 is TGTGCCAGCAGCTCGACTCCGGGGAGCTCCTACAATGAGCAGTTCTTC. Encoded protein: CASSSTPGSSYNEQFF.

Ten or more counts support this clonotype. The chain is built from TRBV7-6 and TRBJ1-1, with D possibly matching TRBD1 (5 bases). Germline values: CDR1 SGHVS, CDR2 FNYEAQ. The CDR3 runs to 15 residues. V shed 5 bases and J shed 6 bases, with 19 bases lying between them. This CDR3 is CASSPRRGLEAEAFF. In nucleotides, the CDR3 is TGTGCCAGCAGCCCCAGGAGGGGCCTCGAGGCTGAAGCTTTCTTT.

This clonotype was counted ten times or more. The CDR3 loop is CASSTGTVSYEQYF. The CDR3, as DNA: TGTGCCAGCAGCACCGGGACAGTTTCCTACGAGCAGTACTTC. The rearrangement joins TRBV5-6 to TRBJ2-7, with 7 bases lining up with TRBD1. In germline, CDR1 is SGHDT, CDR2 YYEEEE. V shed 4 bases and J 1 base; nucleotides not matched to a gene: 5. The CDR3 is made up of 14 amino acids.